Below, 5 T cell receptor beta chains from the same sample are listed, as sequenced in a study of post-analysis software for immune sequencing data (dated by TCRdb to between 2014 and 2016). No antigen has been identified for these receptors. Summary of the overall study and its limitations: Patients showed significantly higher frequencies than controls for a handful of TRBV segments, among them TRBV5-6, TRBV5-1 and TRBV20-1.

Libraries were prepared through PCR. Sequencing relied on an Illumina HiSeq 2500. Unique molecular identifiers were incorporated into TCR beta cDNA libraries to reduce PCR and sequencing biases. TCRdb cleaned the public reads at Q25 with fastp, built clones with MiXCR and kept in-frame beta chains. Records with the same CDR3 protein are collapsed into one entry carrying the most frequent genes and DNA. This sample holds approximately 440,000 distinct CDR3 sequences; under 55% were observed only once. The biggest ten clones account for over 10% of the sample. Sequenced: blood. The receptors come from a girl between 5 and 17 years old with multiple sclerosis.

The chain carries TRBV4-1 and TRBJ2-1, with 9 bases identical to TRBD2. V was pared by 2 bases and J by 9 bases, with 8 bases of the junction left unmatched. Germline V gives CDR1 MGHRA, CDR2 YSYEKL. This CDR3 comprises 15 residues. The CDR3 sequence is CASSQRLAGAGEQFF. Here the CDR3 DNA reads TGCGCCAGCAGCCAAAGGTTAGCGGGAGCAGGTGAGCAGTTCTTC.

The chain recombines TRBV20-1 with TRBJ2-3, with D perhaps TRBD2 (6 bases). CDR3 size: 15 residues. V was shortened by 2 bases and J by 0 bases, with 12 bases between the two germline ends. The germline V gene encodes CDR1 DFQATT and CDR2 SNEGSKA (reference sequence). DNA for the CDR3: TGCAGTGCTAGATTAACTAGCCTTAGCACAGATACGCAGTATTTT. It translates to CSARLTSLSTDTQYF.

The chain combines TRBV27 with TRBJ2-4, with 14 bases that match TRBD2. The CDR3 contains 15 residues. J gave up 13 bases and V 4 bases, and 9 bases lay outside the gene matches. The V gene's germline CDR1 is MNHEY and CDR2 SMNVEV (reference sequence). DNA for the CDR3: TGTGCCAGCAGTTCCCCGGGACTAGCGGGAGTTGAGCAGTACTTC. Amino acid sequence: CASSSPGLAGVEQYF.

This clonotype was observed a few times. The V call is TRBV4-2, the J call TRBJ2-7, with 7 bases matching TRBD2. V shed 4 bases, J shed 2 bases, and the junction held 5 bases outside the gene matches. The CDR3 sequence is 14 residues long. The germline CDR1 and CDR2 sequences are LGHNA and YNFKEQ. The DNA for the CDR3 is TGTGCCAGCAGCCCCCAAGCGGGAACCTACGAGCAGTACTTC. As protein: CASSPQAGTYEQYF.

This clonotype occurred a few times. This rearrangement joins TRBV20-1 to TRBJ2-7; 13 positions agree with TRBD2. V trimming: 5 bases; J trimming: 5 bases; junction bases outside the gene matches: 12. Germline V lookup: CDR1 DFQATT, CDR2 SNEGSKA (reference sequence). The length of the CDR3 is 16 residues. CDR3 sequence reads: CSAGGLAGVVLDEQYF. CDR3 sequence (DNA): TGCAGTGCTGGAGGACTAGCGGGAGTTGTCCTCGACGAGCAGTACTTC.